The subject of this entry is one TCR beta chain. This sample was taken from a study of blood T cell repertoires in COVID-19. As processed by the authors: Amplification of reference gene primers was used by the study to estimate nucleated cell counts. The repertoire was sequenced with immunoSEQ multiplex PCR; TCRdb's copy has only in-frame clones and lacks some. V, J and clone size reflect that table, while D and trimming were determined from the DNA. This table holds 300,000 or so clones, around 85% found once. The receptor was derived from a woman aged 45 to 65 with active or convalescent COVID-19. Sequenced: peripheral blood.

In nucleotides, the CDR3 is TGTGCCAGCGAAGAACAGTATAGCAATCAGCCCCAGCATTTT. Translated, it gives CASEEQYSNQPQHF. The chain joins TRBV6-5 to TRBJ1-5, with no clear D. This CDR3 region has 14 residues. CDR1 and CDR2 (germline): MNHEY, SVGAGI. Trimming removed 8 bases from V and 0 bases from J, with 11 bases in between.